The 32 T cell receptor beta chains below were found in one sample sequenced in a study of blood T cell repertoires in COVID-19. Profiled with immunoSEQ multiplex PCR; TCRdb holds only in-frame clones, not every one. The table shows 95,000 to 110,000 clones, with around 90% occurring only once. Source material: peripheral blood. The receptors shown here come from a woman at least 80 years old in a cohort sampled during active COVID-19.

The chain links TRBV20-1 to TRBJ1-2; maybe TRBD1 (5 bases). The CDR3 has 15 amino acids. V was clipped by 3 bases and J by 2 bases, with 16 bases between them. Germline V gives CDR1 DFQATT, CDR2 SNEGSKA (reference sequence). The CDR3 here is CSASDPGGRNYGYTF. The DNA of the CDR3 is TGCAGTGCTAGTGACCCCGGGGGGAGGAACTATGGCTACACCTTC.

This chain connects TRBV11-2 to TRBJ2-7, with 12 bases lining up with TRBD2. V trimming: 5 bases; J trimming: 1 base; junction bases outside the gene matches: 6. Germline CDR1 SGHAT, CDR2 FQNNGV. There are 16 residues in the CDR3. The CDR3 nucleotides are TGTGCCAGCAGCCCGCTAGCGGGGGGGCTTTCCTACGAGCAGTACTTC. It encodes CASSPLAGGLSYEQYF.

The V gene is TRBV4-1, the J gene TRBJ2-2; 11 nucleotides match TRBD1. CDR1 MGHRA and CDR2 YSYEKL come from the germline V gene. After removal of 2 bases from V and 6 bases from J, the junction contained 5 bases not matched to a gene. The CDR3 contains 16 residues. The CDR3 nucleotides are TGCGCCAGCAGCCAATTTGGACAGGGGGCGGCCGGGGAGCTGTTTTTT. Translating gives CASSQFGQGAAGELFF.

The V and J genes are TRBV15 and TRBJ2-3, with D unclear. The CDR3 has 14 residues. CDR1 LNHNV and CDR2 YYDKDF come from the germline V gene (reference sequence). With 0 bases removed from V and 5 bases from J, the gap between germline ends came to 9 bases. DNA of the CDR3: TGTGCCACCAGCAGAGAAGAAACTCGAGATACGCAGTATTTT. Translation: CATSREETRDTQYF.

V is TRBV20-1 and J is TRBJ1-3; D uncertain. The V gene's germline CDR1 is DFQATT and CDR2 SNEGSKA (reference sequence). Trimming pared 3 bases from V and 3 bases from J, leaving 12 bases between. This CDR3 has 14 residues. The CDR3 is CSASFEGDGNTIYF. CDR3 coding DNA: TGCAGTGCTAGTTTTGAGGGCGATGGAAACACCATATATTTT.

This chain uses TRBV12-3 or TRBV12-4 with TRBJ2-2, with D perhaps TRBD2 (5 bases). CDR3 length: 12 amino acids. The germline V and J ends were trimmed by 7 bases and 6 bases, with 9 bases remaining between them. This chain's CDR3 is CASKRFPGELFF. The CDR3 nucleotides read TGTGCCAGCAAGCGGTTTCCCGGGGAGCTGTTTTTT.

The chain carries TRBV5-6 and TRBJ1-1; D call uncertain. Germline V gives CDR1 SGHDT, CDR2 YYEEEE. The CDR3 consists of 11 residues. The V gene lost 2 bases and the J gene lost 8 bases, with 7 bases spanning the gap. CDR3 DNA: TGTGCCAGCAGCTTTTTGGCAGAAGCTTTCTTT. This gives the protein CASSFLAEAFF.

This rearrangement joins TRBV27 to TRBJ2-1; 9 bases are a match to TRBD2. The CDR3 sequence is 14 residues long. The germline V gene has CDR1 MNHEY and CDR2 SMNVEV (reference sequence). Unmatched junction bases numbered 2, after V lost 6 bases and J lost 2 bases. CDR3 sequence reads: CASRGLAAYNEQFF. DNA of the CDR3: TGTGCCAGCAGGGGACTAGCCGCCTACAATGAGCAGTTCTTC.

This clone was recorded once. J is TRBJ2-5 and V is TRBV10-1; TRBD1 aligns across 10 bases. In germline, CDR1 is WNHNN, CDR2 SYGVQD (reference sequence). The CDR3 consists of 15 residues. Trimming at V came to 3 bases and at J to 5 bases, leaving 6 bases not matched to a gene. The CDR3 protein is CASSDPTGGLETQYF. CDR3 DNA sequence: TGCGCCAGCAGTGATCCGACAGGGGGCCTGGAGACCCAGTACTTC.

CDR3 DNA: TGTGCCATCAGGAAAGGACAGGGGGACTACGAGCAGTACTTC. As protein: CAIRKGQGDYEQYF. V is TRBV10-3 and J is TRBJ2-7; 10 nucleotides match TRBD1. CDR1 is ENHRY, CDR2 SYGVKD, per germline. Trimming at V came to 6 bases and at J to 3 bases, leaving 5 bases not matched to a gene. The CDR3 has 14 residues.

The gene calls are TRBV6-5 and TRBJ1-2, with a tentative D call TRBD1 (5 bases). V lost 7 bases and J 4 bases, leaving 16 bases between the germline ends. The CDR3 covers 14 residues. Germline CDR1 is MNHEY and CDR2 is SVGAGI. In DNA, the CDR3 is TGTGCCAGCAACAGTGGAGGGACGACCTATGGCTACACCTTC. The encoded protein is CASNSGGTTYGYTF.

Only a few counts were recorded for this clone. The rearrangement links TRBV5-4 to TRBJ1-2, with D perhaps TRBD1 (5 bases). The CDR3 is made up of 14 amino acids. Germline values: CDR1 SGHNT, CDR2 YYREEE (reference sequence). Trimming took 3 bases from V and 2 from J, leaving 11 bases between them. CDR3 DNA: TGTGCCAGCAGCTCCCAGGAGGGGAACTATGGCTACACCTTC. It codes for CASSSQEGNYGYTF.

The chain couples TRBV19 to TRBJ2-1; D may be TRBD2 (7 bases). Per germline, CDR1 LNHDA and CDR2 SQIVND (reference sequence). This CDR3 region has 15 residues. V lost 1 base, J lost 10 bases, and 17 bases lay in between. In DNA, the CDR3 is TGTGCCAGTAGTATAGGGGCGGGGGCGCCTCAGGAGCAGTTCTTC. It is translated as CASSIGAGAPQEQFF. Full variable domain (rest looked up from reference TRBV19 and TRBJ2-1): DGGITQSPKYLFRKEGQNVTLSCEQNLNHDAMYWYRQDPGQGLRLIYYSQIVNDFQKGDIAEGYSVSREKKESFPLTVTSAQKNPTAFYLCASSIGAGAPQEQFFGPGTRLTVL.

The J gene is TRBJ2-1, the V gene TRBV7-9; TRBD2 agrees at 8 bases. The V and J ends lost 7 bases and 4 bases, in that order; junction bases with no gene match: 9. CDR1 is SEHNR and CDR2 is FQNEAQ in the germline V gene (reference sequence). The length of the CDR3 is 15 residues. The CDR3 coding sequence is TGTGCCAGCACCTCGGCGGGGGGCAAGTACAATGAGCAGTTCTTC. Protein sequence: CASTSAGGKYNEQFF.

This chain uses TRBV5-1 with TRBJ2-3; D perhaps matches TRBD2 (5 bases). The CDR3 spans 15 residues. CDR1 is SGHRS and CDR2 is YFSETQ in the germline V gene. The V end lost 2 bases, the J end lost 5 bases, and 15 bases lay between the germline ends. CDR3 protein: CASSFAGPAVDTQYF. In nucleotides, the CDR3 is TGCGCCAGCAGCTTTGCGGGCCCGGCGGTAGATACGCAGTATTTT.

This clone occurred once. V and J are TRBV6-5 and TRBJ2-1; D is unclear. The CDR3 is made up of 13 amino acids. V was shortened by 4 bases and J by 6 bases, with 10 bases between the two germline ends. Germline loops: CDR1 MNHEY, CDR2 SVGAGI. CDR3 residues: CASSSSRGNEQFF. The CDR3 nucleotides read TGTGCCAGCAGTTCGAGTCGTGGCAATGAGCAGTTCTTC.

CDR3 nucleotides: TGCAGTGCTCCCTCTTCCACTGAAGCTTTCTTT. Translation: CSAPSSTEAFF. The V call is TRBV20-1, the J call TRBJ1-1; no clear D. CDR3 length: 11 amino acids. Germline V gene data show CDR1 as DFQATT and CDR2 as SNEGSKA (reference sequence). V dropped 5 bases and J dropped 4 bases, with 8 bases sitting between them.

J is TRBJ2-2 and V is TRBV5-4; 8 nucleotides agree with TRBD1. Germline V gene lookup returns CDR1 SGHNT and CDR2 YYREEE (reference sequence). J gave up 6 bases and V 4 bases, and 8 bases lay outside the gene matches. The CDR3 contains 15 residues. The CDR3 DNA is TGTGCCAGCAGCATGGACAGGGTGGATGCCGGGGAGCTGTTTTTT. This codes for CASSMDRVDAGELFF.

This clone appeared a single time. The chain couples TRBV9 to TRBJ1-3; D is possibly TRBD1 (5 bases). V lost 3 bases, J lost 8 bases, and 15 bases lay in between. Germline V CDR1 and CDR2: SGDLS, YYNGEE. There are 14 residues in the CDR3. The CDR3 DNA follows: TGTGCCAGCAGCGACGAGCGGGGGGGAGACACCATATATTTT. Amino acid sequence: CASSDERGGDTIYF. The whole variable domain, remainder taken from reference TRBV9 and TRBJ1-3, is DSGVTQTPKHLITATGQRVTLRCSPRSGDLSVYWYQQSLDQGLQFLIQYYNGEERAKGNILERFSAQQFPDLHSELNLSSLELGDSALYFCASSDERGGDTIYFGEGSWLTVV.

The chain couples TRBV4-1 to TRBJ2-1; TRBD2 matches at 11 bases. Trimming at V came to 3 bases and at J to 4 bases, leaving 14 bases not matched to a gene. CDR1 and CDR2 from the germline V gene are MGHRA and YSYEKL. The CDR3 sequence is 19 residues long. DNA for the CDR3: TGCGCCAGCAGCCACGCCACTAGCGGGGGTTCCTCTAATTACAATGAGCAGTTCTTC. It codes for CASSHATSGGSSNYNEQFF.

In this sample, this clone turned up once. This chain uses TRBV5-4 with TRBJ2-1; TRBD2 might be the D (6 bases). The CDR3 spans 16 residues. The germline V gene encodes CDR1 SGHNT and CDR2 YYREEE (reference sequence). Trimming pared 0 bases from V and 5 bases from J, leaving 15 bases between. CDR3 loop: CASSLGAGTANNEQFF. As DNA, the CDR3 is TGTGCCAGCAGCTTGGGGGCCGGGACTGCGAACAATGAGCAGTTCTTC.

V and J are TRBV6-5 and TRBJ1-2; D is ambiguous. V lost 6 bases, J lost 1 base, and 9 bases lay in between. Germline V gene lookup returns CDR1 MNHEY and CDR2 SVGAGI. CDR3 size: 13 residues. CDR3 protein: CASRTRDNYGYTF. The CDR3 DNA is TGTGCCAGCAGGACCCGGGATAACTATGGCTACACCTTC.

In DNA, the CDR3 is TGTGCCAGCAGTATACCGGGACTTCTCAATGAGCAGTTCTTC. Translating it yields CASSIPGLLNEQFF. The chain uses TRBV27 and TRBJ2-1, with D possibly TRBD2 on 6 matching bases. There are 14 residues in the CDR3. V was pared by 5 bases and J by 6 bases, with 14 bases between. Germline lookup yields CDR1 MNHEY and CDR2 SMNVEV (reference sequence).

CDR3 sequence (DNA): TGTGCCAGCTCACCTCGACAGGGTAGGGGCACAGATACGCAGTATTTT. Translating gives CASSPRQGRGTDTQYF. The chain joins TRBV18 to TRBJ2-3, with 7 nucleotides matching TRBD1. The ends lost 3 bases at V and 1 base at J; junction bases unmatched: 7. Germline values: CDR1 KGHSH, CDR2 LQKENI. This CDR3 is 16 amino acids long.

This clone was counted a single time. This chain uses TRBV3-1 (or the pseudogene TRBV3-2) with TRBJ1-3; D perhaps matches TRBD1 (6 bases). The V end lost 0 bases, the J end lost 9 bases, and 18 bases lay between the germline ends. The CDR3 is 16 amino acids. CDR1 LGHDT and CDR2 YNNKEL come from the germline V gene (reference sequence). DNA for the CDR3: TGTGCCAGCAGCCAAGACGTGCGTCAGGCAGGGGTCACCATATATTTT. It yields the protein CASSQDVRQAGVTIYF.

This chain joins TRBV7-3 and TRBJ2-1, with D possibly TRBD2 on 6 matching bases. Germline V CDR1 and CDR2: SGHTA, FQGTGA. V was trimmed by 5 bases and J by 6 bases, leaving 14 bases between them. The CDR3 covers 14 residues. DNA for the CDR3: TGTGCCAGCAGCCCCTCATTGGGGGGCAATGAGCAGTTCTTC. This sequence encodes CASSPSLGGNEQFF.

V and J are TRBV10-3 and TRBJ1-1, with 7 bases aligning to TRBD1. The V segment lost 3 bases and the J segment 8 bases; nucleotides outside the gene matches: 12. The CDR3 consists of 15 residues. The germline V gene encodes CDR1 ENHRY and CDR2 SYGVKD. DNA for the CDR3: TGTGCCATCAGTGAAAGGGGGCAGGCGATATACGAAGCTTTCTTT. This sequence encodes CAISERGQAIYEAFF.

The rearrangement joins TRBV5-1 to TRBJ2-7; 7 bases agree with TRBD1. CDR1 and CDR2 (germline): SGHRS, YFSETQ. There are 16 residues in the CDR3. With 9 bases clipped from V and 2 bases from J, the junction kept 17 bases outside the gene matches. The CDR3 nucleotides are TGCGCCAACCCTCTCTCCGGGACAGTTGGACCCTACGAGCAGTACTTC. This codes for CANPLSGTVGPYEQYF.

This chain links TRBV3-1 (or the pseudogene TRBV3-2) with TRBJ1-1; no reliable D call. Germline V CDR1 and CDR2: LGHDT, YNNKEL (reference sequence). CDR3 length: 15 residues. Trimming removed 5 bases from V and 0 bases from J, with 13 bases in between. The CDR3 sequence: CASSARGGVNTEAFF. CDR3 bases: TGTGCCAGCAGCGCGCGCGGAGGAGTGAACACTGAAGCTTTCTTT.

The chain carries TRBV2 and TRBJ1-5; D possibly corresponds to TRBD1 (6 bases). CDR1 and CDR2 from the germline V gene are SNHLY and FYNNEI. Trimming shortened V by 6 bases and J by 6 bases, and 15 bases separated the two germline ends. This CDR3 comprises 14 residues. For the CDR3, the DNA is TGTGCCAGCAGACCAGGGGAGGGGAGTCAGCCCCAGCATTTT. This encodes CASRPGEGSQPQHF.

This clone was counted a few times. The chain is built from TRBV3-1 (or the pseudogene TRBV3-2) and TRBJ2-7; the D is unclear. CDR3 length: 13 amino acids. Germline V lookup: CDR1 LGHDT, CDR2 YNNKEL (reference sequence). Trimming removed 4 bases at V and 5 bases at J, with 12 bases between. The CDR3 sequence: CASSLVRSDEQYF. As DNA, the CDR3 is TGTGCCAGCAGCCTGGTACGGAGCGACGAGCAGTACTTC.

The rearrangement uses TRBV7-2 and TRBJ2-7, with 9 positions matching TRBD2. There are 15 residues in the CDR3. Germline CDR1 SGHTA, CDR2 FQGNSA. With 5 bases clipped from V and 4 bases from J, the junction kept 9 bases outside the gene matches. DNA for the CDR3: TGTGCCAGCAGCCAAAATAGCGGGAGCAAGTACGAGCAGTACTTC. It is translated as CASSQNSGSKYEQYF.